This entry lists 29 T cell receptor beta chains sequenced from one sample in a study of early T cells in non-severe SARS-CoV-2 infection. Using its own MiXCR run on the 5' RACE reads, TCRdb lists one record per CDR3 protein. The sample holds tens of thousands of distinct CDR3 sequences; more than 13% are singletons and the top ten take 3% to 3.5%. Material for sequencing was whole blood. These receptors all come from an adult who was a healthcare worker with PCR-confirmed SARS-CoV-2 infection or an uninfected control (not recorded which).

At least ten counts were recorded for this clonotype. The genes are TRBV27 and TRBJ1-1; perhaps TRBD1 as D (5 bases). This CDR3 spans 12 amino acids. Trimming took 5 bases from V and 6 from J, leaving 10 bases between them. In germline, CDR1 is MNHEY, CDR2 SMNVEV (reference sequence). CDR3 region: CASSRVGAEAFF. As DNA, the CDR3 is TGTGCCAGCAGTCGCGTAGGGGCTGAAGCTTTCTTT.

This clonotype has a count of ten or more. The chain links TRBV10-3 to TRBJ2-1; no definite D call. This CDR3 region has 15 residues. V was trimmed by 1 base and J by 0 bases, leaving 7 bases between them. Germline values: CDR1 ENHRY, CDR2 SYGVKD. CDR3 sequence: CAISELKYSYNEQFF. CDR3 DNA: TGTGCCATCAGTGAGTTAAAGTACTCCTACAATGAGCAGTTCTTC.

This clonotype was observed many times. The V gene is TRBV5-1, the J gene TRBJ2-7; D is uncertain. The CDR3 runs 13 residues. The V gene lost 1 base and the J gene lost 4 bases, with 9 bases spanning the gap. Germline CDR1 reads SGHRS; CDR2 reads YFSETQ. CDR3 DNA: TGCGCCAGCAGCTTGTACCCAGAATACGAGCAGTACTTC. Translated: CASSLYPEYEQYF.

V is TRBV12-3 or TRBV12-4 and J is TRBJ2-3; D remains unclear. This CDR3 contains 16 residues. Trimming left V 2 bases short and J 5 bases short, with 17 bases between. CDR3 protein: CASSLRDWSVGDTQYF. DNA for the CDR3: TGTGCCAGCAGTTTACGCGACTGGTCCGTGGGAGATACGCAGTATTTT.

In this sample, this clonotype turned up many times. The CDR3 reads CASRPGLANTGELFF. The CDR3 DNA sequence: TGTGCCAGCAGACCTGGACTAGCTAACACCGGGGAGCTGTTTTTT. The chain carries TRBV12-3 or TRBV12-4 and TRBJ2-2; 8 bases are shared with TRBD2. With V trimmed by 6 bases and J by 2 bases, 5 bases remained unmatched. This CDR3 has 15 residues.

The table lists this clonotype with a few counts. The CDR3 bases are TGTGCCAGCAGCTCTTTTGGCTCTGGGGCCAACGTCCTGACTTTC. It translates to CASSSFGSGANVLTF. The genes are TRBV5-8 and TRBJ2-6; D is unclear. The V and J ends lost 3 bases and 0 bases respectively, with 7 bases between them. Germline values: CDR1 SGHTS, CDR2 YDEGEE. This CDR3 is 15 amino acids long.

The table lists this clonotype with a few counts. The chain employs TRBV20-1 and TRBJ2-1; D gene unclear. From germline, CDR1 is DFQATT and CDR2 SNEGSKA (reference sequence). This CDR3 spans 15 amino acids. Trimming removed 6 bases from V and 2 bases from J, with 17 bases in between. The CDR3, as DNA: TGCAGTGCCCCAAGGGTCTTCCAGACCTACAATGAGCAGTTCTTC. This translates into CSAPRVFQTYNEQFF.

The rearrangement joins TRBV11-2 to TRBJ2-3; 9 bases are shared with TRBD1. This CDR3 is built from 18 residues. The J segment lost 2 bases and the V segment lost 5 bases, leaving 14 bases of the junction unmatched. Germline V CDR1 and CDR2: SGHAT, FQNNGV. CDR3 coding DNA: TGTGCCAGCAGCCCAGGGGCGGGGACAGGGCGCATCACAGATACGCAGTATTTT. Its translation: CASSPGAGTGRITDTQYF.

This clonotype has a single count. This sequence joins TRBV5-1 and TRBJ1-6, with 11 bases identical to TRBD1. V shed 0 bases, J shed 10 bases, and the junction held 3 bases outside the gene matches. Germline CDR1 SGHRS, CDR2 YFSETQ. CDR3 length equals 15 residues. CDR3 amino acids: CASSLEGQGASPLHF. The CDR3 nucleotides are TGCGCCAGCAGCTTGGAAGGACAGGGGGCCTCACCCCTCCACTTT.

This clonotype showed up just a few times. The chain joins TRBV29-1 to TRBJ2-1; TRBD2 is a possible D gene (6 bases). CDR3 length: 13 residues. Trimming shortened V by 0 bases and J by 8 bases, and 11 bases separated the two germline ends. Germline-derived CDR1 and CDR2 are SQVTM and ANQGSEA. The CDR3 nucleotides read TGCAGCGTTGAAGATCAAGGAGGGGATGAGCAGTTCTTC. This translates into CSVEDQGGDEQFF.

J is TRBJ2-6 and V is TRBV28; 8 nucleotides agree with TRBD1. In germline, CDR1 is MDHEN, CDR2 SYDVKM. The CDR3 consists of 15 residues. The J segment lost 1 base and the V segment lost 6 bases, leaving 2 bases of the junction unmatched. The CDR3 DNA is TGTGCCAGCAGAGACAGGGGTTCTGGGGCCAACGTCCTGACTTTC. As protein: CASRDRGSGANVLTF.

This clonotype was counted only a few times. The genes are TRBV12-3 or TRBV12-4 and TRBJ2-1; D unclear. The CDR3 loop spans 14 amino acids. Trimming removed 10 bases at V and 6 bases at J, with 19 bases between. The CDR3 is CATLRSAERNEQFF. The CDR3, as DNA: TGTGCCACCCTGAGAAGCGCCGAACGCAATGAGCAGTTCTTC.

This clonotype was counted between two and nine times. CDR3 in amino acids: CASSLPGRGPNEQFF. The CDR3 DNA sequence: TGTGCCAGCTCCCTACCGGGACGGGGACCGAATGAGCAGTTCTTC. The J gene is TRBJ2-1, the V gene TRBV13; possibly TRBD1 or TRBD2 for D (5 bases each). Germline CDR1 and CDR2: PRHDT and FYEKMQ (reference sequence). The CDR3 is made up of 15 amino acids. The V gene lost 8 bases and the J gene lost 7 bases, with 21 bases spanning the gap.

This clonotype appeared many times. This sequence joins TRBV7-2 and TRBJ2-6; D may be TRBD2 (6 bases). This CDR3 is built from 15 residues. Trimming cost V 1 base and J 2 bases, with 6 bases left between them. Germline V lookup: CDR1 SGHTA, CDR2 FQGNSA. In nucleotides, the CDR3 is TGTGCCAGCAGCTTAGGCGGGACTGGGGCCAACGTCCTGACTTTC. Translation gives CASSLGGTGANVLTF. The complete variable domain, with remaining parts taken from reference TRBV7-2 and TRBJ2-6, reads GAGVSQSPSNKVTEKGKDVELRCDPISGHTALYWYRQSLGQGLEFLIYFQGNSAPDKSGLPSDRFSAERTGGSVSTLTIQRTQQEDSAVYLCASSLGGTGANVLTFGAGSRLTVL.

This clonotype was seen more than once but under ten times. This chain joins TRBV7-3 and TRBJ2-2; D ambiguous. The germline V gene encodes CDR1 SGHTA and CDR2 FQGTGA. The germline V and J ends were trimmed by 5 bases and 7 bases, with 14 bases remaining between them. CDR3 size: 14 residues. The CDR3 protein is CASSARSEIGELFF. The CDR3 DNA reads as TGTGCCAGCAGCGCACGTAGTGAGATCGGGGAGCTGTTTTTT.

The rearrangement links TRBV7-9 to TRBJ2-1, with unresolved D. Trimming pared 5 bases from V and 5 bases from J, leaving 10 bases between. This CDR3 is built from 13 residues. From germline, CDR1 is SEHNR and CDR2 FQNEAQ (reference sequence). CDR3 sequence: CASSPPLHNEQFF. The CDR3 DNA is TGTGCCAGCAGCCCACCGTTGCACAATGAGCAGTTCTTC.

A remark on this clonotype: Mismatch with germline at one junction end may stem from a read error. The rearrangement links TRBV29-1 to TRBJ2-3; tentative D call: TRBD1 (7 bases). Germline values: CDR1 SQVTM, CDR2 ANQGSEA. The CDR3 loop spans 14 amino acids. The CDR3 DNA is TGCAGCGTGGGAGGAGGGGGCGTAGCAGATACGCGGTATTTT. Residues: CSVGGGGVADTRYF.

In its sample, this clonotype was seen a few times. This chain uses TRBV4-2 with TRBJ2-7; no reliable D call. V lost 1 base, J lost 6 bases, and 10 bases lay in between. Germline V gene data show CDR1 as LGHNA and CDR2 as YNFKEQ. This CDR3 comprises 13 residues. CDR3 in amino acids: CASSQAKGGEQYF. The CDR3 DNA is TGTGCCAGCAGCCAAGCAAAAGGCGGCGAGCAGTACTTC.

This clonotype was seen at least ten times. The V call is TRBV11-2, the J call TRBJ2-7; the match to TRBD2 covers 9 bases. Germline CDR1 SGHAT, CDR2 FQNNGV. CDR3 length equals 15 residues. V was pared by 2 bases and J by 4 bases, with 6 bases of the junction left unmatched. CDR3 in amino acids: CASSLSSGRLYEQYF. The DNA for the CDR3 is TGTGCCAGCAGCTTATCCAGCGGGAGGCTATACGAGCAGTACTTC.

The rearrangement joins TRBV20-1 to TRBJ1-2, with 10 bases that match TRBD1. CDR1 is DFQATT and CDR2 is SNEGSKA in the germline V gene (reference sequence). With V trimmed by 1 base and J by 3 bases, 5 bases remained unmatched. The CDR3 has 15 residues. This CDR3 is CSARAPGQGHYGYTF. The CDR3, as DNA: TGCAGTGCTAGAGCACCGGGACAGGGGCACTATGGCTACACCTTC.

This clonotype was detected many times. The CDR3 coding sequence is TGCGCCAGCAGCCAACCCACCAACCCGGGACTAGCGTCGGATACGCAGTATTTT. This gives the protein CASSQPTNPGLASDTQYF. V usage is TRBV4-1 and J usage is TRBJ2-3, with 10 bases matching TRBD2. The J segment lost 6 bases and the V segment lost 2 bases, leaving 14 bases of the junction unmatched. In germline, CDR1 is MGHRA, CDR2 YSYEKL. CDR3 size: 18 residues.

This chain connects TRBV7-2 to TRBJ2-7; perhaps TRBD1 as D (7 bases). The CDR3 contains 16 residues. The germline V gene encodes CDR1 SGHTA and CDR2 FQGNSA. Deletions cut 4 bases from V and 4 bases from J, with 20 bases between. The CDR3 DNA reads as TGTGCCAGCAGCTCGGCCCCCTCGACAGGGAGGTACGAGCAGTACTTC. Translated, it gives CASSSAPSTGRYEQYF.

This clonotype was observed a few times. The rearrangement links TRBV20-1 to TRBJ2-3; weak D call: TRBD2 (6 bases). Germline CDR1 and CDR2: DFQATT and SNEGSKA (reference sequence). V dropped 0 bases and J dropped 0 bases, with 13 bases sitting between them. The CDR3 runs to 16 residues. The CDR3: CSARDYGGTSTDTQYF. The CDR3 DNA reads as TGCAGTGCTAGAGATTACGGGGGAACTAGCACAGATACGCAGTATTTT.

The chain links TRBV29-1 to TRBJ1-2; possible D gene TRBD1, 6 bases. V lost 3 bases and J 8 bases, leaving 13 bases between the germline ends. The V gene's germline CDR1 is SQVTM and CDR2 ANQGSEA. The CDR3 totals 12 residues. The CDR3: CSVDRGKEGYTF. CDR3 nucleotides: TGCAGCGTTGATAGGGGGAAAGAAGGCTACACCTTC.

V and J are TRBV2 and TRBJ1-5, with D possibly being TRBD1 (5 bases). The ends were cut back, 5 bases at V and 5 bases at J, with 10 bases in the middle. CDR1 is SNHLY, CDR2 FYNNEI, per germline. This CDR3 has 13 amino acids. This CDR3 is CASSFPRDQPQHF. DNA of the CDR3: TGTGCCAGCAGTTTCCCCAGGGATCAGCCCCAGCATTTT.

About this clonotype: Just one base apart from a much larger clone, this may be a read error. The J gene is TRBJ2-1, the V gene TRBV11-2; D is perhaps TRBD2 (5 bases). The CDR3 is 15 residues long. In germline, CDR1 is SGHAT, CDR2 FQNNGV. CDR3 DNA sequence: TGTGCCAACAGCCGGAGGTCTAGCTCCCCGGGGGAGCAGTTCTTC. This gives the protein CANSRRSSSPGEQFF.

This clonotype showed up many times. This chain uses TRBV19 with TRBJ2-5; tentatively, D is TRBD1 (6 bases). The germline V gene has CDR1 LNHDA and CDR2 SQIVND (reference sequence). The CDR3 is 16 residues long. V was cut by 4 bases and J by 2 bases, with 17 bases left in between. The CDR3 spells CASSTGFGTTQETQYF. As DNA, the CDR3 is TGTGCCAGTAGTACCGGCTTCGGGACAACTCAAGAGACCCAGTACTTC.

The V call is TRBV24-1, the J call TRBJ2-1; TRBD2 might be the D (5 bases). V lost 6 bases and J 9 bases, leaving 11 bases between the germline ends. The CDR3 has 12 amino acids. Germline loops: CDR1 KGHDR, CDR2 SFDVKD. CDR3 loop: CATSPGNREQFF. The CDR3 region has the DNA TGTGCCACCAGTCCGGGGAATCGTGAGCAGTTCTTC.

This clonotype has a count of ten or more. The chain recombines TRBV10-3 with TRBJ2-3, with D maybe TRBD1 (6 bases). Germline-derived CDR1 and CDR2 are ENHRY and SYGVKD. With 10 bases removed from V and 1 base from J, the gap between germline ends came to 15 bases. The CDR3 sequence is 14 residues long. The CDR3 DNA reads TGTGCCACAGGCCGGACAGAGCGCACAGATACGCAGTATTTT. Its translation is CATGRTERTDTQYF.